Shown below are 24 T cell receptor beta chains from a single sample sequenced in a study of blood T cell repertoires in COVID-19 (dated by TCRdb to 2020 to 2022). The library was made by the immunoSEQ multiplex PCR assay. Entries here come from immuneACCESS through TCRdb and include only in-frame sequences with V and J called. Some clones fail to appear in such tables; in the studies checked, an unresolved V gene covers under half of the shortfall, and the cause of the remainder is unknown. This sample is represented by about 440,000 clones; about 92% of them were singletons. Clones ranked in the top ten supply approximately 0.65% of the sample. The sequenced sample was PBMCs or T cells enriched from blood (not recorded which). These TCRs come from a man aged 18 to 35 who had recovered from COVID-19.

The rearrangement links TRBV2 to TRBJ1-5, with D hard to call. Germline CDR1 SNHLY, CDR2 FYNNEI. V lost 6 bases and J lost 6, with 9 bases in between. The CDR3 has 12 amino acids. This CDR3 reads CASSDEAQPQHF. The CDR3 DNA sequence: TGTGCCAGCAGCGATGAGGCTCAGCCCCAGCATTTT.

This chain uses TRBV2 with TRBJ1-4; D perhaps matches TRBD1 (5 bases). Germline V gene lookup returns CDR1 SNHLY and CDR2 FYNNEI. V was cut by 7 bases and J by 4 bases, with 16 bases left in between. The CDR3 is made up of 15 amino acids. The CDR3 DNA follows: TGTGCCAGCATTAGGCCTGGAAGGGGTAATGAAAAACTGTTTTTT. It yields the protein CASIRPGRGNEKLFF.

The table lists this clone with a count of one. The chain is built from TRBV24-1 and TRBJ2-1; tentative D call: TRBD2 (7 bases). CDR3 length: 23 amino acids. Germline loops: CDR1 KGHDR, CDR2 SFDVKD. V was pared by 3 bases and J by 1 base, with 33 bases between. The CDR3 reads CATSDRPGHMIGAGYVSYNEQFF. DNA of the CDR3: TGTGCCACCAGTGATCGGCCGGGACACATGATCGGAGCGGGATATGTGTCCTACAATGAGCAGTTCTTC.

V gene TRBV29-1 combines with J gene TRBJ1-1; D is unclear. Trimming pared 4 bases from V and 4 bases from J, leaving 7 bases between. There are 11 residues in the CDR3. CDR1 and CDR2 (germline): SQVTM, ANQGSEA. CDR3 sequence reads: CSVVEGTEAFF. In DNA, the CDR3 is TGCAGCGTTGTCGAGGGCACTGAAGCTTTCTTT.

This clone has only one observation. The chain carries TRBV24-1 and TRBJ1-2; 8 bases match TRBD1. The CDR3 consists of 14 residues. Germline V gene lookup returns CDR1 KGHDR and CDR2 SFDVKD. With 3 bases clipped from V and 7 bases from J, the junction kept 6 bases outside the gene matches. The CDR3 DNA is TGTGCCACCAGTGATCCCCGACAGGGGTTTGGCTACACCTTC. It yields the protein CATSDPRQGFGYTF.

The chain uses TRBV19 and TRBJ2-5; 13 bases are a match to TRBD2. CDR3 length: 17 residues. CDR1 LNHDA and CDR2 SQIVND come from the germline V gene (reference sequence). The junction had 11 bases not matched to a gene; V was cut back by 6 bases and J by 4 bases. The CDR3 DNA is TGTGCCAGTAGCCGGGGGACTAGCGGGGCTTTGAGAGAGACCCAGTACTTC. This sequence encodes CASSRGTSGALRETQYF.

The rearrangement joins TRBV9 to TRBJ2-7, with D possibly TRBD2 on 5 matching bases. With 4 bases removed from V and 2 bases from J, the gap between germline ends came to 19 bases. The CDR3 runs 16 residues. Germline-derived CDR1 and CDR2 are SGDLS and YYNGEE. CDR3 nucleotide sequence: TGTGCCAGCAGCCCGGGTAGAGGGCCTGCTGCCTACGAGCAGTACTTC. Translation: CASSPGRGPAAYEQYF.

The V gene is TRBV3-1 (or the pseudogene TRBV3-2), the J gene TRBJ1-2; 10 nucleotides agree with TRBD1. Looked up from germline, CDR1 is LGHDT and CDR2 is YNNKEL (reference sequence). This CDR3 contains 14 residues. With V trimmed by 4 bases and J by 6 bases, 5 bases remained unmatched. The CDR3 nucleotides read TGTGCCAGCAGCCCGACAGGGGGCGCCCATGGCTACACCTTC. It is translated as CASSPTGGAHGYTF.

This clone was seen once. This chain uses TRBV3-1 (or the pseudogene TRBV3-2) with TRBJ1-2; the match to TRBD1 covers 8 bases. Unmatched junction bases numbered 7, after V lost 6 bases and J lost 7 bases. Germline lookup yields CDR1 LGHDT and CDR2 YNNKEL (reference sequence). The CDR3 is made up of 13 amino acids. CDR3 loop: CASRDDRGVGYTF. The CDR3 nucleotides are TGTGCCAGCAGGGACGACAGGGGTGTTGGCTACACCTTC.

The rearrangement uses TRBV6-4 and TRBJ1-2, with TRBD1 identical over 9 bases. The CDR3 runs to 17 residues. Trimming removed 7 bases from V and 2 bases from J; junction bases left unmatched: 14. Germline V CDR1 and CDR2: MRHNA, SNTAGT. The CDR3 reads CASTWDREHWRNYGYTF. Written as DNA, the CDR3 is TGTGCCAGCACTTGGGACAGGGAACATTGGAGAAACTATGGCTACACCTTC.

The genes are TRBV29-1 and TRBJ2-3, with a tentative D call TRBD1 (5 bases). Trimming stripped 5 bases from V and 2 bases from J, with 11 bases between. The CDR3 contains 13 residues. Germline CDR1 reads SQVTM; CDR2 reads ANQGSEA. This CDR3 is CSVRSGSTDTQYF. The CDR3 nucleotides read TGCAGCGTTCGGTCAGGGTCCACAGATACGCAGTATTTT.

The chain recombines TRBV19 with TRBJ1-1; no reliable D call. This CDR3 region has 13 residues. From germline, CDR1 is LNHDA and CDR2 SQIVND (reference sequence). V lost 5 bases, J lost 4 bases, and 11 bases lay in between. CDR3 protein: CASSLTAGTEAFF. In DNA form, the CDR3 reads TGTGCCAGTAGTTTGACGGCGGGCACTGAAGCTTTCTTT. The complete variable domain, with remaining parts taken from reference TRBV19 and TRBJ1-1, reads DGGITQSPKYLFRKEGQNVTLSCEQNLNHDAMYWYRQDPGQGLRLIYYSQIVNDFQKGDIAEGYSVSREKKESFPLTVTSAQKNPTAFYLCASSLTAGTEAFFGQGTRLTVV.

The rearrangement joins TRBV15 to TRBJ2-1, with no clear D. Germline values: CDR1 LNHNV, CDR2 YYDKDF (reference sequence). Trimming stripped 1 base from V and 6 bases from J, with 10 bases between. The CDR3 extends over 14 amino acids. This CDR3 reads CATSRGYSVNEQFF. As DNA, the CDR3 is TGTGCCACCAGCAGAGGGTACTCCGTCAATGAGCAGTTCTTC.

This chain uses TRBV9 with TRBJ2-2, with D perhaps matching TRBD1 (6 bases). The V gene lost 4 bases and the J gene lost 6 bases, with 19 bases spanning the gap. Germline CDR1 is SGDLS and CDR2 is YYNGEE. There are 16 residues in the CDR3. The DNA of the CDR3 is TGTGCCAGCAGCCATAGGAGAGGGGGTGGCGCCGGGGAGCTGTTTTTT. This codes for CASSHRRGGGAGELFF.

The V and J genes are TRBV5-5 and TRBJ2-1; 7 positions match TRBD1. In germline, CDR1 is SGHKS, CDR2 YYEKEE (reference sequence). The CDR3 is made up of 15 amino acids. V was clipped by 1 base and J by 9 bases; unmatched bases: 10. CDR3 amino acids: CASSLWGRGSSEQFF. For the CDR3, the DNA is TGTGCCAGCAGCTTGTGGGGCAGGGGGTCGAGTGAGCAGTTCTTC. The full variable domain, in which reference TRBV5-5 and TRBJ2-1 provide the parts outside the CDR3, is DAGVTQSPTHLIKTRGQQVTLRCSPISGHKSVSWYQQVLGQGPQFIFQYYEKEERGRGNFPDRFSARQFPNYSSELNVNALLLGDSALYLCASSLWGRGSSEQFFGPGTRLTVL.

This chain links TRBV27 with TRBJ1-1; perhaps TRBD1 as D (5 bases). This CDR3 has 16 residues. Per germline, CDR1 MNHEY and CDR2 SMNVEV (reference sequence). V was clipped by 0 bases and J by 1 base, with 12 bases between them. As DNA, the CDR3 is TGTGCCAGCAGTTTATCGAGAAAAGGGGCGAACACTGAAGCTTTCTTT. The encoded protein is CASSLSRKGANTEAFF.

The J gene is TRBJ2-7, the V gene TRBV11-2; D might be TRBD2 (6 bases). CDR1 is SGHAT, CDR2 FQNNGV, per germline. This CDR3 is built from 13 residues. V was clipped by 1 base and J by 4 bases, with 8 bases between them. DNA of the CDR3: TGTGCCAGCAGCTTAGCGGGAGTATACGAGCAGTACTTC. Residues: CASSLAGVYEQYF.

This chain joins TRBV29-1 and TRBJ1-1; TRBD1 might be the D (5 bases). Trimming pared 4 bases from V and 5 bases from J, leaving 14 bases between. The CDR3 spans 13 residues. The germline V gene has CDR1 SQVTM and CDR2 ANQGSEA. CDR3 in amino acids: CSVAPRGLTEAFF. DNA of the CDR3: TGCAGCGTTGCTCCGCGGGGCTTAACTGAAGCTTTCTTT.

This chain connects TRBV30 to TRBJ2-7; D possibly corresponds to TRBD1 (5 bases). V lost 0 bases and J lost 11, with 11 bases in between. CDR1 is GTSNPN, CDR2 SVGIG, per germline (reference sequence). The CDR3 is 11 amino acids. The CDR3, as DNA: TGTGCCTGGAGTGTAGGGGTGGGAAAGTACTTC. Its protein is CAWSVGVGKYF.

The sample holds one count of this clone. This chain links TRBV18 with TRBJ2-2; TRBD2 agrees at 7 bases. The CDR3 contains 14 residues. The V and J ends lost 3 bases and 6 bases, in that order; junction bases with no gene match: 4. Germline V gives CDR1 KGHSH, CDR2 LQKENI. The CDR3 sequence is CASSPPAGAGELFF. CDR3 nucleotides: TGTGCCAGCTCACCCCCCGCGGGGGCCGGGGAGCTGTTTTTT.

This clone showed up just once. The chain has TRBV28 and TRBJ1-3, with a tentative D call TRBD1 (6 bases). CDR1 is MDHEN, CDR2 SYDVKM, per germline. The CDR3 spans 15 residues. Trimming took 6 bases from V and 4 from J, leaving 16 bases between them. CDR3 nucleotides: TGTGCCAGCAGACCAGGGTCCCAGGGGGGAAACACCATATATTTT. Translating it yields CASRPGSQGGNTIYF.

This rearrangement joins TRBV28 to TRBJ2-1; 8 bases line up with TRBD2. CDR1 and CDR2 (germline): MDHEN, SYDVKM. J was trimmed by 7 bases and V by 6 bases; bases with no gene match: 11. The CDR3 contains 15 residues. The CDR3 nucleotides read TGTGCCAGCAGACCTGGGACTAGTTTCTTGAATGAGCAGTTCTTC. Encoded protein: CASRPGTSFLNEQFF.

The chain uses TRBV7-3 and TRBJ2-4; 10 bases agree with TRBD1. With V trimmed by 5 bases and J by 0 bases, 4 bases remained unmatched. Per the germline V gene, CDR1 is SGHTA and CDR2 is FQGTGA. The CDR3 has 16 residues. This CDR3 is CASSPGQGLAKNIQYF. The CDR3 DNA reads as TGTGCCAGCAGCCCGGGACAGGGGCTAGCCAAAAACATTCAGTACTTC.

The chain carries TRBV27 and TRBJ2-2; no firm D call. Germline V gene data show CDR1 as MNHEY and CDR2 as SMNVEV (reference sequence). Between the trimmed V and J ends, which lost 6 bases and 3 bases, there was a span of 14 bases. CDR3 length: 15 amino acids. The CDR3 region is CASSPTNGYTGELFF. The CDR3 DNA reads TGTGCCAGCAGCCCTACGAACGGTTACACCGGGGAGCTGTTTTTT.